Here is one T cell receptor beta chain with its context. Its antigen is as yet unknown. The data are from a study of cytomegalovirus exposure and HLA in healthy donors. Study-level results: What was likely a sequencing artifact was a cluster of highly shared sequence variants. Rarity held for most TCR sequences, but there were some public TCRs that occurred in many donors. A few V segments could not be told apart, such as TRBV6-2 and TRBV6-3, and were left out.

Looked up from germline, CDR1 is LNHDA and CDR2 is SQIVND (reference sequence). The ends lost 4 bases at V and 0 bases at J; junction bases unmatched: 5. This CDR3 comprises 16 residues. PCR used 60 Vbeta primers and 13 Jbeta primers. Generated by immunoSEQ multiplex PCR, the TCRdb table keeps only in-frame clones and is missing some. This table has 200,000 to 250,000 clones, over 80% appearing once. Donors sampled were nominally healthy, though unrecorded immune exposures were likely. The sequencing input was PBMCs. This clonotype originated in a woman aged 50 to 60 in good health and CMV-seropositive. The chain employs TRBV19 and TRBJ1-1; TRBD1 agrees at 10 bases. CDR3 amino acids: CASSRRTGGMNTEAFF. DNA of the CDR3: TGTGCCAGTAGTAGGAGGACAGGGGGAATGAACACTGAAGCTTTCTTT. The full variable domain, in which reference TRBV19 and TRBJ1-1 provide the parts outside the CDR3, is DGGITQSPKYLFRKEGQNVTLSCEQNLNHDAMYWYRQDPGQGLRLIYYSQIVNDFQKGDIAEGYSVSREKKESFPLTVTSAQKNPTAFYLCASSRRTGGMNTEAFFGQGTRLTVV.